The next 29 T cell receptor beta chains were all read from a single sample in a study of blood T cell repertoires in COVID-19. TCRdb's copy holds only in-frame clones and misses some; the assay was immunoSEQ multiplex PCR. The sample has 30,000 to 40,000 clones, about 82% seen once; the top ten hold 4.8%. The sequencing sample was made of peripheral blood. These receptors originate from a man in his fifties or sixties with active COVID-19.

The chain links TRBV2 to TRBJ2-1, with 13 bases matching TRBD2. The CDR3 contains 15 residues. Germline CDR1 SNHLY, CDR2 FYNNEI. The V and J ends lost 4 bases and 4 bases, in that order; junction bases with no gene match: 1. This CDR3 reads CASSGGLAGYNEQFF. The CDR3, as DNA: TGTGCCAGCAGTGGGGGACTAGCGGGGTACAATGAGCAGTTCTTC.

The chain combines TRBV15 with TRBJ2-3, with TRBD2 as a possible D gene (6 bases). The CDR3 runs to 19 residues. Germline CDR1 reads LNHNV; CDR2 reads YYDKDF (reference sequence). V dropped 5 bases and J dropped 2 bases, with 26 bases sitting between them. The CDR3 loop is CATSLGTGAGLGNTDTQYF. DNA of the CDR3: TGTGCCACCAGCTTGGGGACCGGGGCGGGGCTAGGGAACACAGATACGCAGTATTTT.

V gene TRBV2 combines with J gene TRBJ1-1; tentative D call: TRBD1 (5 bases). Germline V lookup: CDR1 SNHLY, CDR2 FYNNEI. This CDR3 contains 15 residues. The ends were cut back, 9 bases at V and 0 bases at J, with 17 bases in the middle. CDR3 DNA sequence: TGTGCCAGTTCCAGCCAGGGAGGTATGAACACTGAAGCTTTCTTT. Translated: CASSSQGGMNTEAFF.

The chain has TRBV7-2 and TRBJ2-3, with 13 bases aligning to TRBD2. The CDR3 sequence is 16 residues long. Germline trimming cut 1 base from V and 6 bases from J; bases unmatched to any gene: 4. Germline assignment: CDR1 SGHTA and CDR2 FQGNSA. This chain's CDR3 is CASSLEAGLAGDTQYF. The CDR3 nucleotides are TGTGCCAGCAGCTTAGAGGCGGGACTAGCGGGGGATACGCAGTATTTT.

Comment on this clone: One end of the junction does not line up with germline, which may come from a read error. This chain joins TRBV2 and TRBJ2-4; tentative D call: TRBD1 (5 bases). The germline V gene encodes CDR1 SNHLY and CDR2 FYNNEI. CDR3 length: 14 amino acids. In nucleotides, the CDR3 is TGTGCCAGCAGAGAAGACAGAGCCAAAAACATTCAGTACTTC. Protein: CASREDRAKNIQYF. The whole variable domain, remainder taken from reference TRBV2 and TRBJ2-4, is EPEVTQTPSHQVTQMGQEVILRCVPISNHLYFYWYRQILGQKVEFLVSFYNNEISEKSEIFDDQFSVERPDGSNFTLKIRSTKLEDSAMYFCASREDRAKNIQYFGAGTRLSVL.

CDR3 coding DNA: TGTGCCAGCAGTTACTCGTTAGCGGGGATCTACGAGCAGTACTTC. This sequence encodes CASSYSLAGIYEQYF. The chain is built from TRBV6-5 and TRBJ2-7; the match to TRBD2 covers 8 bases. The CDR3 has 15 amino acids. Trimming cost V 0 bases and J 3 bases; bases outside gene matches: 4. The germline V gene encodes CDR1 MNHEY and CDR2 SVGAGI.

The rearrangement links TRBV6-2 or TRBV6-3 to TRBJ2-3; TRBD1 matches 7 bases. Germline-derived CDR1 and CDR2 are MNHEY and SVGEGT. The length of the CDR3 is 13 residues. The V segment lost 5 bases and the J segment 6 bases; nucleotides outside the gene matches: 5. This CDR3 is CASSIQGRDTQYF. In nucleotides, the CDR3 is TGTGCCAGCAGTATACAGGGGCGCGATACGCAGTATTTT.

The chain is built from TRBV5-1 and TRBJ2-5, with 12 bases lining up with TRBD1. CDR3 size: 15 residues. The germline V gene has CDR1 SGHRS and CDR2 YFSETQ. V was clipped by 4 bases and J by 5 bases; unmatched bases: 6. CDR3 nucleotide sequence: TGCGCCAGCAGCGTGGGACAGGGGGCACGGGAGACCCAGTACTTC. It translates to CASSVGQGARETQYF.

J is TRBJ1-3 and V is TRBV11-2; D unresolved. The CDR3 loop spans 16 amino acids. The germline CDR1 and CDR2 sequences are SGHAT and FQNNGV. Trimming removed 0 bases from V and 4 bases from J, with 13 bases in between. CDR3 bases: TGTGCCAGCAGCTTAGACTCGGGTCCGTTGGGAAACACCATATATTTT. This gives the protein CASSLDSGPLGNTIYF.

This clone was found once. The chain couples TRBV6-5 to TRBJ2-7; 7 bases are a match to TRBD2. The CDR3 has 14 residues. The trim removed 0 bases at V and 4 bases at J, leaving 3 bases unmatched. Germline CDR1 MNHEY, CDR2 SVGAGI. DNA for the CDR3: TGTGCCAGCAGTTACTCCCGCGGGGGATACGAGCAGTACTTC. Residues: CASSYSRGGYEQYF.

The CDR3 DNA sequence: TGTGCCACCAGCCCCAAGTGGCAGAACGAGCAGTACTTC. It translates to CATSPKWQNEQYF. The rearrangement uses TRBV24-1 and TRBJ2-7; no definite D call. Germline V gene data show CDR1 as KGHDR and CDR2 as SFDVKD. V shed 7 bases and J shed 5 bases, with 14 bases lying between them. The CDR3 length is 13 residues.

The V gene is TRBV4-1, the J gene TRBJ1-2; possible D gene TRBD1, 6 bases. V was trimmed by 1 base and J by 4 bases, leaving 7 bases between them. CDR3 length equals 13 residues. Germline assignment: CDR1 MGHRA and CDR2 YSYEKL. The CDR3 here is CASSQVGGYGYTF. In DNA form, the CDR3 reads TGCGCCAGCAGCCAAGTAGGGGGCTATGGCTACACCTTC.

Here the CDR3 DNA reads TGTGCCAGCAGCGGCTGGACAGGAGAAGGCACAGATACGCAGTATTTT. Protein: CASSGWTGEGTDTQYF. The chain has TRBV9 and TRBJ2-3, with 7 bases lining up with TRBD1. The V gene's germline CDR1 is SGDLS and CDR2 YYNGEE. Losses at the gene ends were 3 bases for V and 1 base for J; bases not matched to a gene: 8. This CDR3 is 16 amino acids long.

This clone was recorded a few times. The V call is TRBV7-2, the J call TRBJ2-7, with D perhaps matching TRBD1 (5 bases). The germline gives CDR1 SGHTA, CDR2 FQGNSA. This CDR3 is built from 12 residues. The ends were cut back, 3 bases at V and 4 bases at J, with 7 bases in the middle. In nucleotides, the CDR3 is TGTGCCAGCAGCTTTCAGGGATACGAGCAGTACTTC. This encodes CASSFQGYEQYF.

The chain links TRBV7-2 to TRBJ2-5, with D perhaps matching TRBD2 (6 bases). The V gene lost 5 bases and the J gene lost 5 bases, with 18 bases spanning the gap. CDR3 length: 15 amino acids. Germline CDR1 SGHTA, CDR2 FQGNSA. The DNA for the CDR3 is TGTGCCAGCAGCCCGCCGGGACTCGGCGGGGAGACCCAGTACTTC. Translating it yields CASSPPGLGGETQYF.

The CDR3 loop reads CASSSSGGITEAFF. CDR3 nucleotide sequence: TGTGCCAGCAGCTCCAGTGGAGGAATTACTGAAGCTTTCTTT. The chain couples TRBV7-2 to TRBJ1-1; D is ambiguous. Trimming stripped 4 bases from V and 5 bases from J, with 14 bases between. Germline V CDR1 and CDR2: SGHTA, FQGNSA. This CDR3 contains 14 residues.

The CDR3 DNA reads as TGCGCCAGCCGAAGACAGGGTCCCTACAATGAGCAGTTCTTC. Its translation: CASRRQGPYNEQFF. The J gene is TRBJ2-1, the V gene TRBV5-1, with 7 positions matching TRBD1. CDR3 size: 14 residues. Trimming removed 7 bases from V and 2 bases from J; junction bases left unmatched: 6. Per germline, CDR1 SGHRS and CDR2 YFSETQ.

CDR3 in amino acids: CATSARGGEHDTIYF. In DNA, the CDR3 is TGTGCCACCAGCGCCAGAGGGGGCGAGCACGACACCATATATTTT. The chain combines TRBV15 with TRBJ1-3; TRBD1 matches 7 bases. V shed 5 bases and J 8 bases; nucleotides not matched to a gene: 12. CDR1 is LNHNV, CDR2 YYDKDF, per germline (reference sequence). The CDR3 length is 15 residues.

The J gene is TRBJ2-7, the V gene TRBV27, with 9 positions matching TRBD1. Germline values: CDR1 MNHEY, CDR2 SMNVEV (reference sequence). The CDR3 spans 15 residues. With V trimmed by 4 bases and J by 4 bases, 8 bases remained unmatched. CDR3 coding DNA: TGTGCCAGCAGTTACAGGGGGCGCTTACTTTACGAGCAGTACTTC. It yields the protein CASSYRGRLLYEQYF.

V gene TRBV27 combines with J gene TRBJ2-5; no definite D call. CDR1 is MNHEY, CDR2 SMNVEV, per germline (reference sequence). The CDR3 runs 14 residues. The ends were cut back, 5 bases at V and 2 bases at J, with 12 bases in the middle. CDR3 nucleotides: TGTGCCAGCAGTCCCCAGATACTACAAGAGACCCAGTACTTC. Translation gives CASSPQILQETQYF.

The rearrangement joins TRBV7-6 to TRBJ2-7, with D possibly TRBD2 on 5 matching bases. Germline V gene sequence: CDR1 SGHVS, CDR2 FNYEAQ. V was trimmed by 1 base and J by 7 bases, leaving 8 bases between them. This CDR3 has 12 amino acids. This CDR3 reads CASSLGGVEQYF. The CDR3 DNA is TGTGCCAGCAGCTTAGGGGGAGTTGAGCAGTACTTC.

V usage is TRBV4-2 and J usage is TRBJ2-2; 8 bases fit TRBD2. Germline V gives CDR1 LGHNA, CDR2 YNFKEQ. The CDR3 contains 18 residues. V was pared by 4 bases and J by 0 bases, with 10 bases of the junction left unmatched. In DNA form, the CDR3 reads TGTGCCAGCAGCCCCCGGGGGGATAGCGGGGCGAACACCGGGGAGCTGTTTTTT. Protein: CASSPRGDSGANTGELFF.

In this sample, this clone is medium-sized. The V gene is TRBV19, the J gene TRBJ1-2; the D is unclear. The CDR3 loop spans 13 amino acids. Germline V CDR1 and CDR2: LNHDA, SQIVND (reference sequence). V dropped 3 bases and J dropped 4 bases, with 9 bases sitting between them. CDR3: CASSIGEGYGYTF. CDR3 nucleotides: TGTGCCAGTAGTATTGGGGAGGGCTATGGCTACACCTTC.

This clone was seen a handful of times. The chain recombines TRBV11-2 with TRBJ1-5; D is unresolved. The V end lost 1 base, the J end lost 8 bases, and 15 bases lay between the germline ends. The germline CDR1 and CDR2 sequences are SGHAT and FQNNGV. The CDR3 covers 15 residues. The CDR3: CASSLGGLGREPQHF. The CDR3 bases are TGTGCCAGCAGCTTAGGAGGTCTGGGGAGGGAGCCCCAGCATTTT.

The rearrangement joins TRBV19 to TRBJ2-5; D remains unclear. The CDR3 totals 15 residues. The germline V gene has CDR1 LNHDA and CDR2 SQIVND (reference sequence). V shed 4 bases and J shed 2 bases, with 14 bases lying between them. The CDR3 reads CASSRSRTSQETQYF. CDR3 coding DNA: TGTGCCAGTAGTAGGTCACGTACTTCTCAAGAGACCCAGTACTTC.

This sequence joins TRBV11-2 and TRBJ1-6, with a tentative D call TRBD1 (6 bases). The ends were cut back, 2 bases at V and 6 bases at J, with 14 bases in the middle. The CDR3 has 16 amino acids. Germline V CDR1 and CDR2: SGHAT, FQNNGV. The CDR3 sequence is CASSLQADSGNSPLHF. The CDR3 coding sequence is TGTGCCAGCAGCTTACAAGCGGACAGTGGTAATTCACCCCTCCACTTT.

This sequence joins TRBV5-6 and TRBJ1-6, with unresolved D. Trimming pared 7 bases from V and 8 bases from J, leaving 19 bases between. The germline V gene encodes CDR1 SGHDT and CDR2 YYEEEE. CDR3 length: 15 amino acids. This chain's CDR3 is CASLQEGGIDSPLHF. CDR3 nucleotides: TGTGCCAGCCTCCAGGAGGGCGGGATTGATTCACCCCTCCACTTT.

The CDR3 coding sequence is TGTGCCAGCAGTGAATTGTCAGGGGGCTACAATGAGCAGTTCTTC. Translated: CASSELSGGYNEQFF. The chain links TRBV25-1 to TRBJ2-1, with 7 positions matching TRBD1. Unmatched junction bases numbered 3, after V lost 1 base and J lost 3 bases. Germline V lookup: CDR1 MGHDK, CDR2 SYGVNS. The CDR3 runs 15 residues.

This clone was counted once. The CDR3, as DNA: TGCGCCAGCAGCTCCGGGACAGGGAAACACGAGCAGTACTTC. Residues: CASSSGTGKHEQYF. The chain recombines TRBV5-1 with TRBJ2-7; TRBD1 matches 9 bases. There are 14 residues in the CDR3. Germline V gives CDR1 SGHRS, CDR2 YFSETQ. V dropped 3 bases and J dropped 5; count of bases not matched to a gene: 6.